The rows below give T cell receptor beta chains drawn from one sample of a study of shared clonotypes between healthy human individuals. The method was immunoSEQ multiplex PCR; TCRdb's version includes in-frame clones alone and lacks a portion of them. Of just over 2,000,000 clones listed, over 85% were seen once; the top ten hold more than 0.95%. The sequenced sample consisted of naive CD8+ T cells sorted from blood. These receptors originate from a man younger than 30 in good health. The CDR3 runs from the conserved cysteine through the conserved F or W. The D gene is left open where the match is weak. Some rows have no size entry. The others give once, few or many, or a class for an expanded clone.

V	size	J	D	DNA	CDR3
TRBV10-3	-	TRBJ2-7	TRBD2	TGTGCCATCGGCGACCCGGGACTAGGAACCTACGAGCAGTACTTC	CAIGDPGLGTYEQYF
TRBV4-1	-	TRBJ2-1	TRBD2	TGCGCCAGCAGCCAAGTTGGGACTAGCCCGGCCGATGAGCAGTTCTTC	CASSQVGTSPADEQFF
TRBV19	-	TRBJ2-7	TRBD1	TGTGCCACGACAGGGGGCTTCTACGAGCAGTACTTC	CATTGGFYEQYF
TRBV28	-	TRBJ2-7	TRBD1	TGTGCCAGCAGTTTGGGACAGGGAGGATGGGAGCAGTACTTC	CASSLGQGGWEQYF
TRBV27	-	TRBJ2-7	TRBD1	TGTGCCAGCAGACAGGGGCCCCGAGGGGAGCAGTACTTC	CASRQGPRGEQYF
TRBV27	-	TRBJ1-2	-	TGTGCCAGCAGCGCGACCGACCTCCTTGGGTTCTATGGCTACACCTTC	CASSATDLLGFYGYTF
TRBV13	-	TRBJ2-7	TRBD2	TGTGCCAGCAGCCCCCCGGGAGGAGACGAGCAGTACTTC	CASSPPGGDEQYF
TRBV5-4	-	TRBJ2-4	-	TGTGCCAGCAGCTCTCAGGGATTCAAAAACATTCAGTACTTC	CASSSQGFKNIQYF
TRBV7-2	once	TRBJ2-2	TRBD1	TGTGCCAGCAGCCCCTGGACAGGGATTGGGACCGGGGAGCTGTTTTTT	CASSPWTGIGTGELFF
TRBV10-3	-	TRBJ1-5	-	TGTGCCATCGAAAATCAGCCCCAGCATTTT	CAIENQPQHF
TRBV7-9	-	TRBJ2-7	-	TGTGCCAGCAGCTTCCGGGTCGCCTACGAGCAGTACTTC	CASSFRVAYEQYF
TRBV27	-	TRBJ2-1	TRBD2	TGTGCCAGCACCGCCGGGACTAGGGGTAACAATGAGCAGTTCTTC	CASTAGTRGNNEQFF
TRBV9	-	TRBJ2-2	-	TGTGCCAGCAGCTCAGGACAGACCGGGGAGCTGTTTTTT	CASSSGQTGELFF
TRBV10-3	-	TRBJ2-7	-	TGTGCCATCGGGGTAGCGGACTCCTACGAGCAGTACTTC	CAIGVADSYEQYF
TRBV6-5	-	TRBJ2-3	-	TGTGCCAGCAGTTACTCGTTAAGTTCGGATACGCAGTATTTT	CASSYSLSSDTQYF
TRBV10-1	-	TRBJ2-7	-	TGCGCCAGCAGCATAGGGACTGGGGGCTACGAGCAGTACTTC	CASSIGTGGYEQYF
TRBV6-5	-	TRBJ2-1	TRBD1	TGTGCCAGCGGGGACAGGTCTTACAATGAGCAGTTCTTC	CASGDRSYNEQFF
TRBV4-3	-	TRBJ2-7	TRBD2	TGCGCCAGCAGCCAATTACTAGCGGGGATCTACGAGCAGTACTTC	CASSQLLAGIYEQYF
TRBV6-5	-	TRBJ2-5	TRBD2	TGTGCCAGCGGGTTAGCGGGGATTGCGGAAGAGACCCAGTACTTC	CASGLAGIAEETQYF
TRBV7-3	-	TRBJ2-7	TRBD1	TGTGCCAGCAGCGTCGGACAGGGAGGCTACGAGCAGTACTTC	CASSVGQGGYEQYF
TRBV5-8	-	TRBJ1-3	-	TGTGCCAGCAGCTTCACAGGGCAGGCTGGAAACACCATATATTTT	CASSFTGQAGNTIYF
TRBV7-9	-	TRBJ2-7	-	TGTGCCAGCAGCTTAGCGAGGACTGACTACGAGCAGTACTTC	CASSLARTDYEQYF
TRBV6-1	-	TRBJ2-5	TRBD2	TGTGCCACCCTAGCGGGACACTCCTCGGGAGAGACCCAGTACTTC	CATLAGHSSGETQYF
TRBV6-4	-	TRBJ1-2	TRBD1	TGTGCCAGCAGTGACCGAGCGGGACAGATCTATGGCTACACCTTC	CASSDRAGQIYGYTF
TRBV7-2	-	TRBJ1-5	-	TGTGCCAGCAGCTTATACACGAGCAATCAGCCCCAGCATTTT	CASSLYTSNQPQHF
TRBV4-1	-	TRBJ2-2	-	TGCGCCAGCAGCCCCTTGGGGACTCCTAACACCGGGGAGCTGTTTTTT	CASSPLGTPNTGELFF
TRBV7-2	-	TRBJ2-7	TRBD2	TGTGCCAGCAGCTTAGGGCTAGCGGCTCACGAGCAGTACTTC	CASSLGLAAHEQYF
TRBV11-2	-	TRBJ1-6	-	TGTGCCAGCAGAGAACCGCAGGGGAATAATTCACCCCTCCACTTT	CASREPQGNNSPLHF
TRBV5-8	-	TRBJ1-1	-	TGTGCCAGCAGCTTGTTAGGAGGATGGGGGAACACTGAAGCTTTCTTT	CASSLLGGWGNTEAFF
TRBV19	-	TRBJ1-6	-	TGTGCCAGTAGCCCCGGGGAGGGAGGTTCACCCCTCCACTTT	CASSPGEGGSPLHF
TRBV6-1	-	TRBJ1-4	-	TGTGCCAGCTCCCTTGGGGAACTGTTTTTT	CASSLGELFF
TRBV6-1	-	TRBJ2-1	-	TGTGCCAGCAGTGAGCCCGGCAATGAGCAGTTCTTC	CASSEPGNEQFF
TRBV4-1	-	TRBJ2-7	TRBD1	TGCGCCAGCAGCCAACGACAGGGGGCGGACGAGCAGTACTTC	CASSQRQGADEQYF
TRBV27	once	TRBJ1-5	-	TGTGCCAGCAGTTTAACGGGACATAATCAGCCCCAGCATTTT	CASSLTGHNQPQHF
TRBV7-9	-	TRBJ1-2	-	TGTGCCAGCCACAGTGGTTTAGGCTATGGCTACACCTTC	CASHSGLGYGYTF
TRBV4-3	-	TRBJ2-2	TRBD1	TGCGCCAGCAGCCAAAGATCAATCGACAGGGAAGGCACCGGGGAGCTGTTTTTT	CASSQRSIDREGTGELFF
TRBV19	-	TRBJ1-1	-	TGTGCCAGTAGTATAGGCCCCCGGAACACTGAAGCTTTCTTT	CASSIGPRNTEAFF
TRBV4-3	-	TRBJ2-7	TRBD2	TGCGCCAGCAGCCAAGAACTAGCGGGGGCCTACGAGCAGTACTTC	CASSQELAGAYEQYF
TRBV11-3	-	TRBJ1-1	-	TGTGCCAGCAGCCTCACCCCGAACACTGAAGCTTTCTTT	CASSLTPNTEAFF
TRBV28	-	TRBJ2-7	-	TGTGCCAGCACCCCGGCAGGTAGCTCCTACGAGCAGTACTTC	CASTPAGSSYEQYF
TRBV5-6	-	TRBJ2-6	-	TGTGCCAGCAGCTTGGCGGGAGCCGGGGCCAACGTCCTGACTTTC	CASSLAGAGANVLTF
TRBV25-1	-	TRBJ1-2	-	TGTGCCAGCAGTGATACAGGACTCTATGGCTACACCTTC	CASSDTGLYGYTF
TRBV2	-	TRBJ2-7	-	TGTGCCAGCAGTGAATTGGCAGAGAGCTCCTACGAGCAGTACTTC	CASSELAESSYEQYF
TRBV7-9	-	TRBJ2-3	-	TGTGCCAGCAGCTTAGCGCTAGGACACACAGATACGCAGTATTTT	CASSLALGHTDTQYF
TRBV28	-	TRBJ2-1	TRBD2	TGTGCCAGCACCTTGAGCGGGGCGGACCTCAATGAGCAGTTCTTC	CASTLSGADLNEQFF
TRBV4-1	once	TRBJ2-4	TRBD1	TGCGCCAGCAGCCAAGTATGGGGACAGGGCCTTGAAAACATTCAGTACTTC	CASSQVWGQGLENIQYF
TRBV29-1	-	TRBJ2-1	TRBD2	TGCAGCGTTGGGGGCGGGGGCTCCTACAATGAGCAGTTCTTC	CSVGGGGSYNEQFF
TRBV19	few	TRBJ1-1	-	TGTGCCAGTAGTATCACCAGCACCTATGAAGCTTTCTTT	CASSITSTYEAFF
TRBV4-1	-	TRBJ1-1	TRBD1	TGCGCCAGCAGCCCCAGGACAGGCGCCCCCACTGAAGCTTTCTTT	CASSPRTGAPTEAFF
TRBV9	-	TRBJ2-7	TRBD2	TGTGCCAGTTCAGCGGGGAGGACTTTAGATTACGAGCAGTACTTC	CASSAGRTLDYEQYF
TRBV29-1	-	TRBJ2-7	-	TGCAGCGTTGAAAGAAGAGACGAGCAGTACTTC	CSVERRDEQYF
TRBV6-5	-	TRBJ2-1	-	TGTGCCAGCAGTTACTCGTTTGGGAATGAGCAGTTCTTC	CASSYSFGNEQFF